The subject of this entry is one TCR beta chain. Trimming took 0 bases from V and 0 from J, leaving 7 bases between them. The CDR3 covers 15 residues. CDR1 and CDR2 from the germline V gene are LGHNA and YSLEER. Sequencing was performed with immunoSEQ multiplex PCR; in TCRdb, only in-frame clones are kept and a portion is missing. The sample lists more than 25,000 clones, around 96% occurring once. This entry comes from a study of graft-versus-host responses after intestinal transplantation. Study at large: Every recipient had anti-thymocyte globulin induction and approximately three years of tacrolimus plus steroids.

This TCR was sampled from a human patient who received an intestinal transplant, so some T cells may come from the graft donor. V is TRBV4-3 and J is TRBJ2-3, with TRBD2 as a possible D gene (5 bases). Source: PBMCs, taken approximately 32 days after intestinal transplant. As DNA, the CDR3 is TGCGCCAGCAGCCAAGACACGGGAAGCACAGATACGCAGTATTTT. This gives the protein CASSQDTGSTDTQYF.